The T cell receptor (beta chain) described here comes from a study of tumor and adjacent non-tumor tissue in lung cancer. TCRbeta libraries were built with three rounds of nested PCR, modified from ARM-PCR. TCRdb analysed the multiplex PCR reads with MiXCR anew, one entry per CDR3 protein. Here the sample spans about 100,000 distinct CDR3 sequences, roughly two thirds being singletons. This CDR3 spans 16 amino acids. Germline values: CDR1 SGHAT, CDR2 FQNNGV. Losses at the gene ends were 6 bases for V and 4 bases for J; bases not matched to a gene: 9. This clonotype occurred many times. No cell sorting was done before RNA was extracted from the tissue. This non-tumor lung sample came from over 3 cm beyond the tumor edge.

This chain connects TRBV11-2 to TRBJ2-2, with 9 bases matching TRBD1. This clonotype was sampled from a man younger than 45 with non-small cell lung cancer. Sequencing was performed on distant non-tumor lung tissue. CDR3 bases: TGTGCCAGCAGTGGACGGGACAGGGTGGCCACCGGGGAGCTGTTTTTT. As protein: CASSGRDRVATGELFF.